These 18 T cell receptor beta chains share one sample of origin, sequenced in a study of CD8+CD57+ T cells in acquired aplastic anemia. CDR3 and TCR beta VDJ profiling relied on a genomic DNA template. TCRdb passed the reads through MiXCR, listing each CDR3 protein once. The table records about 240,000 distinct CDR3 sequences, around half of them present only once. It was patients with CD8+CD57+ cell expansion by flow cytometry who were chosen for sequencing. The sample was sorted CD4+, CD8+, or CD8+CD57+ T cells (not recorded which) from PBMCs. All receptors come from a human donor with aplastic anemia.

This clonotype was detected ten times or more. The V call is TRBV5-6, the J call TRBJ2-3, with D possibly TRBD2 on 5 matching bases. The ends were cut back, 4 bases at V and 2 bases at J, with 11 bases in the middle. The CDR3 extends over 14 amino acids. Germline loops: CDR1 SGHDT, CDR2 YYEEEE. In DNA form, the CDR3 reads TGTGCCAGCAGCCGCCTCGGGAACACAGATACGCAGTATTTT. It specifies CASSRLGNTDTQYF.

There are many counts of this clonotype. The CDR3 protein is CATSDWGRRTEAFF. The CDR3 coding sequence is TGTGCCACCAGTGATTGGGGGAGGCGAACTGAAGCTTTCTTT. The chain recombines TRBV24-1 with TRBJ1-1, with TRBD1 as a possible D gene (5 bases). V lost 2 bases and J lost 5, with 11 bases in between. Germline values: CDR1 KGHDR, CDR2 SFDVKD. The CDR3 extends over 14 amino acids.

This clonotype turned up a few times. Since a much larger clone is just one base distant, this may be a read error. J is TRBJ2-1 and V is TRBV29-1, with 8 bases fitting TRBD2. V was clipped by 6 bases and J by 6 bases; unmatched bases: 19. CDR1 and CDR2 from the germline V gene are SQVTM and ANQGSEA. The CDR3 runs to 17 residues. The CDR3 DNA sequence: TGCAGCGTCCGAATCGAAGCTAGCGGGCCAACAATCAATGAGCAGTTCTTC. Protein sequence: CSVRIEASGPTINEQFF.

Ten or more counts support this clonotype. The genes are TRBV24-1 and TRBJ2-7; TRBD1 aligns across 8 bases. Looked up from germline, CDR1 is KGHDR and CDR2 is SFDVKD. Unmatched junction bases numbered 1, after V lost 1 base and J lost 6 bases. The CDR3 loop spans 13 amino acids. DNA of the CDR3: TGTGCCACCAGTGATTTAACAGGGGGCGAGCAGTACTTC. It is translated as CATSDLTGGEQYF.

The gene calls are TRBV5-4 and TRBJ2-7, with no clear D. The CDR3 extends over 14 amino acids. The germline CDR1 and CDR2 sequences are SGHNT and YYREEE (reference sequence). Trimming pared 7 bases from V and 2 bases from J, leaving 16 bases between. The CDR3 spells CASFSFSTPYEQYF. The CDR3 DNA sequence: TGTGCCAGCTTCTCGTTCAGTACCCCCTACGAGCAGTACTTC. Full variable domain (rest looked up from reference TRBV5-4 and TRBJ2-7): ETGVTQSPTHLIKTRGQQVTLRCSSQSGHNTVSWYQQALGQGPQFIFQYYREEENGRGNFPPRFSGLQFPNYSSELNVNALELDDSALYLCASFSFSTPYEQYFGPGTRLTVT.

The rearrangement uses TRBV2 and TRBJ2-6; D is ambiguous. The CDR3 extends over 16 amino acids. Trimming pared 6 bases from V and 2 bases from J, leaving 14 bases between. CDR1 is SNHLY, CDR2 FYNNEI, per germline. The CDR3 loop is CASSGGLDTGANVLTF. CDR3 DNA sequence: TGTGCCAGCAGCGGTGGGTTGGATACTGGGGCCAACGTCCTGACTTTC.

This clonotype was recorded a few times. This chain joins TRBV4-3 and TRBJ1-1; TRBD1 agrees at 7 bases. The J segment lost 1 base and the V segment lost 0 bases, leaving 11 bases of the junction unmatched. This CDR3 comprises 18 residues. Germline assignment: CDR1 LGHNA and CDR2 YSLEER. Here the CDR3 reads CASSQDLRQGNPNTEAFF. CDR3 nucleotides: TGCGCCAGCAGCCAAGACCTCAGACAGGGCAATCCGAACACTGAAGCTTTCTTT.

As to this clonotype: The CDR3 carries no conserved terminal phenylalanine or tryptophan, so it likely arises from a read error. The rearrangement links TRBV20-1 to TRBJ1-2; D gene uncertain. This CDR3 is built from 12 residues. Germline loops: CDR1 DFQATT, CDR2 SNEGSKA (reference sequence). Here the CDR3 DNA reads TGCAGAGCTAGAGAACCCTTGGGTGGCTACACCCTC. Its protein product is CRAREPLGGYTL.

This clonotype was seen repeatedly, ten times or more. V and J are TRBV20-1 and TRBJ2-3, with 9 bases that match TRBD2. This CDR3 spans 17 amino acids. Germline V gene data show CDR1 as DFQATT and CDR2 as SNEGSKA (reference sequence). V trimming: 3 bases; J trimming: 4 bases; junction bases outside the gene matches: 14. CDR3 in amino acids: CSASALAGGPSPDTQYF. Written as DNA, the CDR3 is TGCAGTGCTAGTGCTCTGGCGGGGGGGCCGTCTCCAGATACGCAGTATTTT.

V and J are TRBV5-1 and TRBJ1-3; possibly TRBD1 for D (6 bases). V was pared by 0 bases and J by 4 bases, with 11 bases between. The length of the CDR3 is 15 residues. Germline V gene lookup returns CDR1 SGHRS and CDR2 YFSETQ. CDR3 protein: CASSLASGQGNTIYF. DNA for the CDR3: TGCGCCAGCAGCTTGGCGTCAGGACAGGGAAACACCATATATTTT.

This clonotype was seen ten or more times. The V call is TRBV15, the J call TRBJ2-1; D not certain. There are 13 residues in the CDR3. Trimming left V 5 bases short and J 8 bases short, with 13 bases between. Germline assignment: CDR1 LNHNV and CDR2 YYDKDF (reference sequence). The CDR3 sequence is CATSAYSGDEQFF. The DNA of the CDR3 is TGTGCCACCAGCGCCTACTCGGGTGATGAGCAGTTCTTC.

Concerning this clonotype itself: A much larger clonotype is one base distant, so this may be a read error. This chain links TRBV24-1 with TRBJ2-2; no definite D call. The CDR3 has 12 residues. Germline CDR1 is KGHDR and CDR2 is SFDVKD. CDR3 sequence: CASSDSNGELFF. As DNA, the CDR3 is TGTGCCAGCAGTGACTCGAACGGGGAGCTGTTTTTT.

About this clonotype itself: At one end the junction does not follow the germline gene, possibly because of a read error. The chain recombines TRBV19 with TRBJ2-5; 8 positions agree with TRBD2. The CDR3 totals 15 residues. CDR1 and CDR2 from the germline V gene are LNHDA and SQIVND (reference sequence). As DNA, the CDR3 is TGTGCCAGTAAATCGAAGGGACTAGACCAAGAGACCCAATACTTC. It specifies CASKSKGLDQETQYF.

The rearrangement links TRBV24-1 to TRBJ1-5; D not certain. The CDR3 length is 15 residues. CDR1 KGHDR and CDR2 SFDVKD come from the germline V gene. V lost 3 bases and J 2 bases, leaving 10 bases between the germline ends. CDR3 DNA sequence: TGTGCCACCAGTGATGGGGTTGCTGGCAATCAGCCCCAGCATTTT. This sequence encodes CATSDGVAGNQPQHF.

In DNA, the CDR3 is TGCGCCAGCAGCCGGGAATCGGGACCGAGCTGGTACACCTTC. Translating it yields CASSRESGPSWYTF. V and J are TRBV5-1 and TRBJ1-2, with D possibly being TRBD1 (5 bases). The V and J ends lost 4 bases and 11 bases respectively, with 21 bases between them. The CDR3 is 14 residues long. Germline V gene sequence: CDR1 SGHRS, CDR2 YFSETQ.

This clonotype was counted at least ten times. J is TRBJ2-1 and V is TRBV5-8; D is unresolved. This CDR3 region has 14 residues. CDR1 and CDR2 (germline): SGHTS, YDEGEE. V dropped 2 bases and J dropped 1 base, with 7 bases sitting between them. CDR3 region: CASSFYESYNEQFF. CDR3 DNA: TGTGCCAGCAGCTTTTACGAGTCCTACAATGAGCAGTTCTTC.

The V and J genes are TRBV20-1 and TRBJ2-7; 8 bases agree with TRBD1. With 4 bases clipped from V and 4 bases from J, the junction kept 3 bases outside the gene matches. Germline CDR1 DFQATT, CDR2 SNEGSKA (reference sequence). The CDR3 totals 12 residues. CDR3 protein: CSATDRVYEQYF. CDR3 bases: TGCAGTGCTACGGACAGGGTTTACGAGCAGTACTTC.

This sequence joins TRBV6-5 and TRBJ2-1; TRBD2 aligns across 9 bases. The CDR3 extends over 15 amino acids. CDR1 MNHEY and CDR2 SVGAGI come from the germline V gene. The trim removed 4 bases at V and 6 bases at J, leaving 7 bases unmatched. The DNA for the CDR3 is TGTGCCAGCAGTTTTGATACGGGACTAGCCAATGAGCAGTTCTTC. This gives the protein CASSFDTGLANEQFF.